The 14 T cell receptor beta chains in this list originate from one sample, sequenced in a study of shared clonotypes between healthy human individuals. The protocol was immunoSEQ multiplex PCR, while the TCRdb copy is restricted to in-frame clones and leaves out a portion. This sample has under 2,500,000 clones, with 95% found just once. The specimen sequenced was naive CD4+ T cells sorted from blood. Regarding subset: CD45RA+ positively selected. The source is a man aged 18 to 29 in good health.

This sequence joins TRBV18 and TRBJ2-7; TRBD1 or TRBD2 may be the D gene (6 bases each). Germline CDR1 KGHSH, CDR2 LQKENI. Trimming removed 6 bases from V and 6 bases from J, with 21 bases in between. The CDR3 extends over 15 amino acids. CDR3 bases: TGTGCCAGCTCGCATGCGACTAGTACAGGGCTCGAGCAGTACTTC. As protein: CASSHATSTGLEQYF.

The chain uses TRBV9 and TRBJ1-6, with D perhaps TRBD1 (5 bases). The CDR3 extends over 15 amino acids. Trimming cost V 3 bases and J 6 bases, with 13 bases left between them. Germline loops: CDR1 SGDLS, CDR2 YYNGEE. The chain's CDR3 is CASSAVPDSNSPLHF. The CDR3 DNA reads TGTGCCAGCAGCGCAGTACCCGACAGTAATTCACCCCTCCACTTT.

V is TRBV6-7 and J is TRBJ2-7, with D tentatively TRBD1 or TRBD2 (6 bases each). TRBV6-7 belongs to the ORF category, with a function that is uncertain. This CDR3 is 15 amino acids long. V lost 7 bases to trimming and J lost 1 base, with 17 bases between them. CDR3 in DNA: TGTGCCAGCACCCTACAACGGGGGCGGTCCTACGAGCAGTACTTC. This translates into CASTLQRGRSYEQYF.

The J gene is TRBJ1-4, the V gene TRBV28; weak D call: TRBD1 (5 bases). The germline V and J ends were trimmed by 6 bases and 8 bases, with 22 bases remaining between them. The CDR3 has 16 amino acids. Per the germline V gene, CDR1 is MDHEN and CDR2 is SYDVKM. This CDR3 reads CASSSWQGGSVEKLFF. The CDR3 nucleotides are TGTGCCAGCAGCTCCTGGCAGGGAGGATCGGTCGAAAAACTGTTTTTT.

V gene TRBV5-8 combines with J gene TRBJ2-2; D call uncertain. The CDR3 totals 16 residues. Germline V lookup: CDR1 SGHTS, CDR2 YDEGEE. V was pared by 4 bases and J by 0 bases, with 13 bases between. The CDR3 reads CASSPRLRSNTGELFF. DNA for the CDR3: TGTGCCAGCAGCCCTAGGCTCCGATCGAACACCGGGGAGCTGTTTTTT.

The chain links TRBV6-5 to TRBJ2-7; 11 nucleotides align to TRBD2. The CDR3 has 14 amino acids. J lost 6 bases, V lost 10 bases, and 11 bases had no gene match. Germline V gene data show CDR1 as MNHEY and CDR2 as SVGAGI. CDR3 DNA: TGTGCCACCGTGAAACTAGCGGGAGTTGGCGAGCAGTACTTC. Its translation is CATVKLAGVGEQYF.

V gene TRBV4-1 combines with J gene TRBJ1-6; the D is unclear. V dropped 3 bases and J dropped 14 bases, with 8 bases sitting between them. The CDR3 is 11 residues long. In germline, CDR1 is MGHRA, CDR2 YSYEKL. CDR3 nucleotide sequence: TGCGCCAGCAGCCACCCTCCCGCCCTCCACTTT. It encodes CASSHPPALHF.

The CDR3 loop is CASSLAGAQGTYEQYF. CDR3 sequence (DNA): TGTGCCAGCAGCTTGGCCGGGGCACAGGGGACCTACGAGCAGTACTTC. This chain links TRBV5-4 with TRBJ2-7; TRBD1 agrees at 7 bases. From germline, CDR1 is SGHNT and CDR2 YYREEE (reference sequence). With 0 bases clipped from V and 2 bases from J, the junction kept 8 bases outside the gene matches. CDR3 length: 16 amino acids. The full variable domain, in which reference TRBV5-4 and TRBJ2-7 provide the parts outside the CDR3, is ETGVTQSPTHLIKTRGQQVTLRCSSQSGHNTVSWYQQALGQGPQFIFQYYREEENGRGNFPPRFSGLQFPNYSSELNVNALELDDSALYLCASSLAGAQGTYEQYFGPGTRLTVT.

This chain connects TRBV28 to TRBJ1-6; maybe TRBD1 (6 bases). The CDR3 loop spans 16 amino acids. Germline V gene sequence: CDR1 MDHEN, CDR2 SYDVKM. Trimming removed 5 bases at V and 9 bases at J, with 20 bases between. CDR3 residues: CASSITTGSGFSPLHF. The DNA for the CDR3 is TGTGCCAGCAGTATAACTACAGGGTCCGGATTTTCACCCCTCCACTTT. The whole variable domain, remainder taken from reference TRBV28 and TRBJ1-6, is DVKVTQSSRYLVKRTGEKVFLECVQDMDHENMFWYRQDPGLGLRLIYFSYDVKMKEKGDIPEGYSVSREKKERFSLILESASTNQTSMYLCASSITTGSGFSPLHFGNGTRLTVT.

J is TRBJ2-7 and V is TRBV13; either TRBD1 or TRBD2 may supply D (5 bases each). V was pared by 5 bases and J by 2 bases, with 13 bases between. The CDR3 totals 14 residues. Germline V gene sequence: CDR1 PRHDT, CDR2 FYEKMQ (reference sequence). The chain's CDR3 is CASSPVRGAYEQYF. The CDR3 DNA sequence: TGTGCCAGCAGCCCCGTCCGAGGGGCCTACGAGCAGTACTTC.

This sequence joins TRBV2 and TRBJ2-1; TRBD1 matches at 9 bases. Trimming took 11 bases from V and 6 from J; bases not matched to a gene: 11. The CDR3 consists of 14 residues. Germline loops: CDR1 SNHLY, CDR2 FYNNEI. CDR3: CASTQDRGFNEQFF. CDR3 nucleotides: TGTGCCTCAACACAGGACAGGGGTTTCAATGAGCAGTTCTTC.

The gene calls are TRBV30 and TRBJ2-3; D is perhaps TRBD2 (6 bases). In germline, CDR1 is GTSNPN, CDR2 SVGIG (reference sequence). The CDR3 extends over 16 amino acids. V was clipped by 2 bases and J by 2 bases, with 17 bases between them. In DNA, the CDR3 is TGTGCCTGGAGTCGGTGGTTAGGCGGGACCACAGATACGCAGTATTTT. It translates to CAWSRWLGGTTDTQYF.

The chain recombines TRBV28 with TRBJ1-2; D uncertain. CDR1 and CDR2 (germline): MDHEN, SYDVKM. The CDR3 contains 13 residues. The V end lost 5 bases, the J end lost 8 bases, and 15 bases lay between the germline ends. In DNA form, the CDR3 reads TGTGCCAGCAGTCTCCCTGTGGGCCGGGGCTACACCTTC. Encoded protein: CASSLPVGRGYTF.

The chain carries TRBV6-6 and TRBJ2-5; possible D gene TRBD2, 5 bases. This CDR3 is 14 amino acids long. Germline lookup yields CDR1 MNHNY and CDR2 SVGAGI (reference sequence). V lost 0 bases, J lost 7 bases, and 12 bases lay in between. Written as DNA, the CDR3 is TGTGCCAGCAGTTACTCGGACTCGTCAGGGACCCAGTACTTC. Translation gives CASSYSDSSGTQYF.